The present T cell receptor (beta chain) was sequenced within a study of blood T cell repertoires in COVID-19. Study background: Sites in the United States, Italy and Spain provided acute and convalescent COVID-19 samples.

Trimming pared 4 bases from V and 4 bases from J, leaving 14 bases between. Germline V lookup: CDR1 SEHNR, CDR2 FQNEAQ (reference sequence). CDR3 length equals 15 residues. Produced via immunoSEQ multiplex PCR; TCRdb's table is partial and in-frame only. Among approximately 100,000 clones listed, around 83% were seen once. The chain joins TRBV7-9 to TRBJ1-3; D not certain. The source of this sequence is a woman of 80 years or more with active or convalescent COVID-19. The specimen sequenced was peripheral blood. CDR3 DNA sequence: TGTGCCAGCAGCTCCATTTCCGCCGGGGGAAACACCATATATTTT. It translates to CASSSISAGGNTIYF.